These 25 T cell receptor beta chains were sequenced from one sample in a study of regulatory T cells in long-lasting Graves disease. iRepertoire HTBI primers and Arm-PCR of CDR3 regions built TCR beta libraries. Each CDR3 protein is one row after TCRdb ran MiXCR on the multiplex PCR reads. The table lists some 600,000 distinct CDR3 sequences, roughly 15% of them singletons, with 12% in the top ten. This sample's time point: newly diagnosed GD, antithyroid drugs for less than 3 months. PBMCs provided the RNA from which the TCR library was made. Separately, the same data were catalogued under a study of T cells in Graves' hyperthyroidism and ophthalmopathy.

The specimen was peripheral blood mononuclear cells (PBMCs), collected at new diagnosis, from a patient treated with antithyroid drugs. These receptors were taken from a man aged 18 to 30 with Graves disease.

With respect to this clonotype: This likely comes from a read error, as the CDR3 has no conserved phenylalanine or tryptophan at its end. The chain couples TRBV12-3 or TRBV12-4 to TRBJ2-7; 7 bases line up with TRBD2. The trim removed 4 bases at V and 2 bases at J, leaving 5 bases unmatched. The CDR3 loop spans 14 amino acids. For the CDR3, the DNA is TGTGCCAGCAGTTGGGGGGGAGGGGCCTACGAGCAGTACTCC. Translation: CASSWGGGAYEQYS.

The chain carries TRBV11-3 and TRBJ2-2, with TRBD1 identical over 9 bases. Germline V gives CDR1 SGHNT, CDR2 YENEEA. CDR3 length: 14 amino acids. The V gene end was trimmed by 5 bases and the J gene end by 6 bases; junction bases not matched to a gene: 4. The CDR3 region is CASSIRTGAGELFF. The CDR3 region has the DNA TGTGCCAGCAGCATCAGGACAGGGGCCGGGGAGCTGTTTTTT.

The chain employs TRBV28 and TRBJ2-2; the D gene could be TRBD1 or TRBD2 (7 bases each). Trimming removed 6 bases at V and 6 bases at J, with 11 bases between. Germline CDR1 is MDHEN and CDR2 is SYDVKM. There are 13 residues in the CDR3. The CDR3 spells CASRPGGAGELFF. For the CDR3, the DNA is TGTGCCAGCAGGCCAGGGGGGGCCGGGGAGCTGTTTTTT.

This chain links TRBV9 with TRBJ2-1, with 9 bases identical to TRBD2. V trimming: 0 bases; J trimming: 3 bases; junction bases outside the gene matches: 10. Germline values: CDR1 SGDLS, CDR2 YYNGEE. CDR3 size: 18 residues. DNA of the CDR3: TGTGCCAGCAGCGTAGAATCGGCGGTGACTAGCGGCTACAATGAGCAGTTCTTC. Protein sequence: CASSVESAVTSGYNEQFF. The full variable domain, in which reference TRBV9 and TRBJ2-1 provide the parts outside the CDR3, is DSGVTQTPKHLITATGQRVTLRCSPRSGDLSVYWYQQSLDQGLQFLIQYYNGEERAKGNILERFSAQQFPDLHSELNLSSLELGDSALYFCASSVESAVTSGYNEQFFGPGTRLTVL.

This clonotype was counted only a few times. V usage is TRBV5-1 and J usage is TRBJ2-3; 13 bases agree with TRBD2. With 1 base clipped from V and 7 bases from J, the junction kept 12 bases outside the gene matches. This CDR3 has 18 amino acids. CDR1 is SGHRS and CDR2 is YFSETQ in the germline V gene. In DNA form, the CDR3 reads TGCGCCAGCAGCTTGACCGTTCGACTAGCGGGAGGTCTGAATACGCAGTATTTT. It specifies CASSLTVRLAGGLNTQYF.

This clonotype has more than one count but fewer than ten. The chain has TRBV5-1 and TRBJ2-1; perhaps TRBD1 as D (6 bases). V lost 3 bases and J 6 bases, leaving 19 bases between the germline ends. Germline lookup yields CDR1 SGHRS and CDR2 YFSETQ. This CDR3 comprises 16 residues. The CDR3 nucleotides read TGCGCCAGCAGCTCCGGCACACGACAGGCGCCCAATGAGCAGTTCTTC. Its protein product is CASSSGTRQAPNEQFF.

This clonotype was recorded at least ten times. The V call is TRBV11-2, the J call TRBJ2-7, with D hard to call. With 2 bases removed from V and 5 bases from J, the gap between germline ends came to 10 bases. Germline CDR1 SGHAT, CDR2 FQNNGV. There are 13 residues in the CDR3. The CDR3 sequence is CASSLRHTDEQYF. The DNA for the CDR3 is TGTGCCAGCAGCTTAAGACACACAGACGAGCAGTACTTC.

This rearrangement joins TRBV9 to TRBJ1-1; TRBD1 is a possible D gene (6 bases). Per germline, CDR1 SGDLS and CDR2 YYNGEE. V was clipped by 4 bases and J by 1 base, with 35 bases between them. CDR3 length: 22 residues. The CDR3 nucleotides read TGTGCCAGCAGCCCCCGGGCCGAGCCCCGGTTAGGGGGTAGAACGGCGAACACTGAAGCTTTCTTT. Translated: CASSPRAEPRLGGRTANTEAFF.

This clonotype came up a few times. CDR3 sequence: CASSYLTPGADYGYTF. In DNA form, the CDR3 reads TGTGCCAGCAGTTACCTTACCCCGGGGGCGGACTATGGCTACACCTTC. The chain uses TRBV6-2 or TRBV6-3 and TRBJ1-2; a weak D match, TRBD1 (6 bases). V was cut by 2 bases and J by 3 bases, with 16 bases left in between. CDR1 is MNHEY and CDR2 is SVGEGT in the germline V gene. The CDR3 is 16 amino acids.

This clonotype was counted many times. This sequence joins TRBV7-9 and TRBJ2-1; no clear D gene. The CDR3 has 11 residues. V was shortened by 1 base and J by 15 bases, with 10 bases between the two germline ends. Germline-derived CDR1 and CDR2 are SEHNR and FQNEAQ (reference sequence). CDR3 DNA: TGTGCCAGCAGCTTAGGGTATGGGGTGTTCTTC. This translates into CASSLGYGVFF.

The sample holds many counts of this clonotype. The chain links TRBV7-2 to TRBJ2-7, with D possibly TRBD2 on 6 matching bases. The CDR3 runs to 15 residues. Trimming stripped 0 bases from V and 5 bases from J, with 14 bases between. Germline CDR1 SGHTA, CDR2 FQGNSA. Written as DNA, the CDR3 is TGTGCCAGCAGCTTAGCGCCCGGGAGTAAGGACGAGCAGTACTTC. This encodes CASSLAPGSKDEQYF. The whole variable domain, remainder taken from reference TRBV7-2 and TRBJ2-7, is GAGVSQSPSNKVTEKGKDVELRCDPISGHTALYWYRQSLGQGLEFLIYFQGNSAPDKSGLPSDRFSAERTGGSVSTLTIQRTQQEDSAVYLCASSLAPGSKDEQYFGPGTRLTVT.

The count of this clonotype is one. The rearrangement links TRBV12-3 or TRBV12-4 to TRBJ2-1; D is perhaps TRBD2 (5 bases). V lost 6 bases to trimming and J lost 0 bases, with 21 bases between them. This CDR3 spans 18 amino acids. CDR3 region: CASSSPLGGRFSYNEQFF. The CDR3 DNA follows: TGTGCCAGCAGCTCTCCGCTAGGAGGACGGTTCTCCTACAATGAGCAGTTCTTC.

In this sample, this clonotype turned up a few times. This rearrangement joins TRBV3-1 to TRBJ2-2; TRBD2 matches 8 bases. The CDR3 runs 15 residues. V shed 4 bases and J 6 bases; nucleotides not matched to a gene: 7. Germline values: CDR1 LGHDT, CDR2 YNNKEL (reference sequence). The CDR3 region has the DNA TGTGCCAGCAGCCCGACTAGCGTAAACGCCGGGGAGCTGTTTTTT. It encodes CASSPTSVNAGELFF.

This clonotype appeared many times. The chain employs TRBV11-2 and TRBJ2-1; 7 nucleotides line up with TRBD1. Germline V CDR1 and CDR2: SGHAT, FQNNGV. J gave up 5 bases and V 5 bases, and 3 bases lay outside the gene matches. This CDR3 contains 13 residues. The CDR3 region is CASSLDRDNEQFF. CDR3 in DNA: TGTGCCAGCAGCCTTGACAGGGACAATGAGCAGTTCTTC.

At least ten counts were recorded for this clonotype. The CDR3 sequence is CASSWGRDTEAFF. For the CDR3, the DNA is TGTGCCAGCAGTTGGGGGCGCGACACTGAAGCTTTCTTT. The rearrangement links TRBV28 to TRBJ1-1, with D tentatively TRBD1 (6 bases). V lost 4 bases and J 3 bases, leaving 9 bases between the germline ends. The CDR3 has 13 amino acids. CDR1 is MDHEN and CDR2 is SYDVKM in the germline V gene.

This chain links TRBV19 with TRBJ1-4; the match to TRBD1 covers 12 bases. Losses at the gene ends were 5 bases for V and 8 bases for J; bases not matched to a gene: 6. The length of the CDR3 is 15 residues. Germline CDR1 reads LNHDA; CDR2 reads SQIVND (reference sequence). CDR3 amino acids: CASSSRDRGLEKLFF. As DNA, the CDR3 is TGTGCCAGTAGTTCAAGGGACAGGGGGCTCGAAAAACTGTTTTTT.

This clonotype occurred a few times. CDR3 in amino acids: CSASLASHNQPQHF. CDR3 nucleotides: TGCAGTGCTAGTTTAGCCAGCCACAATCAGCCCCAGCATTTT. The chain uses TRBV20-1 and TRBJ1-5; D uncertain. The V and J ends lost 3 bases and 3 bases respectively, with 12 bases between them. The length of the CDR3 is 14 residues. Germline V CDR1 and CDR2: DFQATT, SNEGSKA (reference sequence).

The chain links TRBV12-5 to TRBJ2-1; D uncertain. In germline, CDR1 is LGHNT, CDR2 FRNRAP. V was clipped by 6 bases and J by 0 bases, with 12 bases between them. CDR3 length: 15 residues. CDR3 protein: CASGLQDNSYNEQFF. DNA for the CDR3: TGTGCTAGTGGGTTACAAGATAACTCCTACAATGAGCAGTTCTTC. Using reference TRBV12-5 and TRBJ2-1 for the parts outside the CDR3, the full variable domain is DARVTQTPRHKVTEMGQEVTMRCQPILGHNTVFWYRQTMMQGLELLAYFRNRAPLDDSGMPKDRFSAEMPDATLATLKIQPSEPRDSAVYFCASGLQDNSYNEQFFGPGTRLTVL.

The table lists this clonotype with many counts. This rearrangement joins TRBV6-1 to TRBJ1-1, with D uncertain. The CDR3 contains 11 residues. Germline loops: CDR1 MNHNS, CDR2 SASEGT. Trimming pared 6 bases from V and 1 base from J, leaving 3 bases between. The DNA of the CDR3 is TGTGCCAGCAGAAGGAACACTGAAGCTTTCTTT. Its translation: CASRRNTEAFF.

This clonotype was recorded a few times. The junction departs from the called germline gene at one end, perhaps through a read error. The rearrangement joins TRBV6-4 to TRBJ1-6; no clear D. CDR1 and CDR2 (germline): MRHNA, SNTAGT. The CDR3 length is 13 residues. In DNA, the CDR3 is TGTGCCAGCAGGGACTCCTATAATTCACCCCTCCACTTT. This translates into CASRDSYNSPLHF.

Notes on this clonotype: A single base separates this from a much larger clone, so it may be a read error. V usage is TRBV6-1 and J usage is TRBJ1-1; D unclear. Germline CDR1 reads MNHNS; CDR2 reads SASEGT. This CDR3 contains 13 residues. Deletions cut 5 bases from V and 10 bases from J, with 17 bases between. The CDR3 coding sequence is TGTGCCAGCAGTAATGGCCTGACGGGCGTAGCTTTCTTT. Its protein product is CASSNGLTGVAFF.

There are a few counts of this clonotype. The chain uses TRBV5-6 and TRBJ2-1, with D perhaps matching TRBD1 or TRBD2 (6 bases each). Germline CDR1 is SGHDT and CDR2 is YYEEEE. This CDR3 region has 15 residues. Trimming removed 3 bases from V and 1 base from J, with 11 bases in between. CDR3 protein: CASSWGAGSYNEQFF. In DNA, the CDR3 is TGTGCCAGCAGCTGGGGGGCGGGATCCTACAATGAGCAGTTCTTC.

The chain couples TRBV6-5 to TRBJ2-7; 10 positions agree with TRBD1. V lost 0 bases and J lost 4; bases outside the gene matches: 6. The CDR3 extends over 16 amino acids. From germline, CDR1 is MNHEY and CDR2 SVGAGI. The CDR3 coding sequence is TGTGCCAGCAGTTACTCGATAGGGACAGGGGTTTACGAGCAGTACTTC. It codes for CASSYSIGTGVYEQYF.

This clonotype came up many times. The chain is built from TRBV2 and TRBJ2-1, with 10 bases lining up with TRBD2. With 5 bases clipped from V and 8 bases from J, the junction kept 18 bases outside the gene matches. Germline V gene data show CDR1 as SNHLY and CDR2 as FYNNEI. The CDR3 is 18 residues long. Written as DNA, the CDR3 is TGTGCCAGCAGTTGGACTAGCGGACTTACTCGAGCCGGCGATGAGCAGTTCTTC. Its protein is CASSWTSGLTRAGDEQFF.

The table lists this clonotype with many counts. The chain carries TRBV19 and TRBJ1-1, with D hard to call. V lost 8 bases and J 0 bases, leaving 10 bases between the germline ends. From germline, CDR1 is LNHDA and CDR2 SQIVND (reference sequence). The CDR3 is made up of 13 amino acids. CDR3 DNA: TGTGCCAGTCGGGCGGGGATGAACACTGAAGCTTTCTTT. It codes for CASRAGMNTEAFF.